This entry concerns a single T cell receptor beta chain. The data are from a study of blood T cell repertoires in COVID-19. Background on the study: From T cells, B-cell-depleted T cells, or PBMCs came the material, which was cDNA or gDNA.

V was pared by 9 bases and J by 7 bases, with 6 bases of the junction left unmatched. Germline V gene sequence: CDR1 SGHTS, CDR2 YDEGEE. The CDR3 sequence is 13 residues long. The protocol was immunoSEQ multiplex PCR, while the TCRdb copy is restricted to in-frame clones and leaves out a portion. The sample yields about 110,000 clones, approximately 81% seen once. The chain has TRBV5-8 and TRBJ2-3; TRBD1 agrees at 12 bases. The sequencing input was peripheral blood. The sequence derives from a man over 45 with acute or convalescent COVID-19. CDR3 region: CATGTGGRNTQYF. CDR3 DNA: TGTGCCACCGGGACAGGGGGCCGGAATACGCAGTATTTT.